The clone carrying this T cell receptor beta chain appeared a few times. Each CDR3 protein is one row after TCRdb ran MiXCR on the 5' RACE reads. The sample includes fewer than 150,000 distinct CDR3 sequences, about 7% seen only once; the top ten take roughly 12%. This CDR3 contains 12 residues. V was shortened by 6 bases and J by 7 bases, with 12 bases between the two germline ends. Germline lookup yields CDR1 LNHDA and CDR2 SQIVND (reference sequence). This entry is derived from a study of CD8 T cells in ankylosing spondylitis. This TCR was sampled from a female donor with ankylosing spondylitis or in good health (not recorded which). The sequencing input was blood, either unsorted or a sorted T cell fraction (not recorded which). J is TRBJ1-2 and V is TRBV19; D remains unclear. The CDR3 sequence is CASRLAGGGYTF. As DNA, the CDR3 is TGTGCCAGTAGATTAGCGGGAGGTGGCTACACCTTC. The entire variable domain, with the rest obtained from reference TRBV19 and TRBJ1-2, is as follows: DGGITQSPKYLFRKEGQNVTLSCEQNLNHDAMYWYRQDPGQGLRLIYYSQIVNDFQKGDIAEGYSVSREKKESFPLTVTSAQKNPTAFYLCASRLAGGGYTFGSGTRLTVV.